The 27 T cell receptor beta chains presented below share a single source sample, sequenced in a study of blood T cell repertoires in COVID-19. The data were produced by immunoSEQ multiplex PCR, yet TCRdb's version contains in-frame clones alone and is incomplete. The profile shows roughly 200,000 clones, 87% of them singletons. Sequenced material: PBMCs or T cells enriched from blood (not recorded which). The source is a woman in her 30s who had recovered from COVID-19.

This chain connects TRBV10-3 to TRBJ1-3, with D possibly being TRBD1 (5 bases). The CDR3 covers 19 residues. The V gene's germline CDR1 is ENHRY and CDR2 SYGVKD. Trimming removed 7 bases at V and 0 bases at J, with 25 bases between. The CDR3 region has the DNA TGTGCCATCAATGCCGCCGGTCCGTACCAGGGTAGCTCTGGAAACACCATATATTTT. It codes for CAINAAGPYQGSSGNTIYF.

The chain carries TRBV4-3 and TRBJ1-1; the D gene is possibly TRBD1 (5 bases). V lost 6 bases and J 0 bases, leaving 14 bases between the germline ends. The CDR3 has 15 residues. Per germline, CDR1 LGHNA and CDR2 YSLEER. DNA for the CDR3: TGCGCCAGCAGTCAAAAGCCAGGGTTGAACACTGAAGCTTTCTTT. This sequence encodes CASSQKPGLNTEAFF.

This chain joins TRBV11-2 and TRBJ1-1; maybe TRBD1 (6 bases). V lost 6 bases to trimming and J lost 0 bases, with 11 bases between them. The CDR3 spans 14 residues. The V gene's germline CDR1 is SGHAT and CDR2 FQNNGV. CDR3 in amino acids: CASSIRGMNTEAFF. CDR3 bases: TGTGCCAGCAGTATCAGGGGCATGAACACTGAAGCTTTCTTT. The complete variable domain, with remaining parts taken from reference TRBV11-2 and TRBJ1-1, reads EAGVAQSPRYKIIEKRQSVAFWCNPISGHATLYWYQQILGQGPKLLIQFQNNGVVDDSQLPKDRFSAERLKGVDSTLKIQPAKLEDSAVYLCASSIRGMNTEAFFGQGTRLTVV.

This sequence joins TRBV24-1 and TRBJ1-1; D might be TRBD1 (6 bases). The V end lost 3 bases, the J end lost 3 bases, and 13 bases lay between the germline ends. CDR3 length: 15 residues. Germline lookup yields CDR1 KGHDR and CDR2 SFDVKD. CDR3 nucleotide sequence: TGTGCCACCAGTGATAACAGGGCCGGGCACACTGAAGCTTTCTTT. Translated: CATSDNRAGHTEAFF.

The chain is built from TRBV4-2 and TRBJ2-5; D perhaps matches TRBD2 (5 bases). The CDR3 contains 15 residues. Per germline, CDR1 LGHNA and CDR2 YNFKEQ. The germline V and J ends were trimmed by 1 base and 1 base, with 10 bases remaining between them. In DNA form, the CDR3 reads TGTGCCAGCAGCCAAGGGACTTCGACCCAAGAGACCCAGTACTTC. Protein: CASSQGTSTQETQYF.

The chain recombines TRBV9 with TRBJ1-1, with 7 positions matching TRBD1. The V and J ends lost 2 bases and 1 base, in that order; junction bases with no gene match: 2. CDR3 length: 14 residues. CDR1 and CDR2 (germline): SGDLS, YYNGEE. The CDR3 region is CASSVPGGNTEAFF. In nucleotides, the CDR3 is TGTGCCAGCAGCGTTCCAGGGGGGAACACTGAAGCTTTCTTT.

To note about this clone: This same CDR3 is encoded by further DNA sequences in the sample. CDR3 in amino acids: CASSLGDRAGGYTF. CDR3 DNA sequence: TGCGCCAGCAGCTTGGGGGACAGGGCAGGAGGCTACACCTTC. The V call is TRBV5-1, the J call TRBJ1-2; 9 bases match TRBD1. The trim removed 0 bases at V and 8 bases at J, leaving 5 bases unmatched. The CDR3 runs 14 residues. From germline, CDR1 is SGHRS and CDR2 YFSETQ.

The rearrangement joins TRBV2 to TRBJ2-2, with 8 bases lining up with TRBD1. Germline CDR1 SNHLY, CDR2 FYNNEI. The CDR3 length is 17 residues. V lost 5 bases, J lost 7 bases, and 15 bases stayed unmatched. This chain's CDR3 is CASSPQGAQPVGGELFF. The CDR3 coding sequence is TGTGCCAGCAGTCCGCAGGGGGCTCAACCGGTCGGCGGGGAGCTGTTTTTT. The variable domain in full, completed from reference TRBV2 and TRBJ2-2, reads EPEVTQTPSHQVTQMGQEVILRCVPISNHLYFYWYRQILGQKVEFLVSFYNNEISEKSEIFDDQFSVERPDGSNFTLKIRSTKLEDSAMYFCASSPQGAQPVGGELFFGEGSRLTVL.

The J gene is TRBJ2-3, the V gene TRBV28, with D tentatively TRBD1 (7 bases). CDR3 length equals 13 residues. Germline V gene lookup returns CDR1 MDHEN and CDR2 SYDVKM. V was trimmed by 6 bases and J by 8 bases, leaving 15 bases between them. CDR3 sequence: CASSVQGGGTQYF. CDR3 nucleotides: TGTGCCAGCAGCGTTCAGGGGGGCGGTACGCAGTATTTT.

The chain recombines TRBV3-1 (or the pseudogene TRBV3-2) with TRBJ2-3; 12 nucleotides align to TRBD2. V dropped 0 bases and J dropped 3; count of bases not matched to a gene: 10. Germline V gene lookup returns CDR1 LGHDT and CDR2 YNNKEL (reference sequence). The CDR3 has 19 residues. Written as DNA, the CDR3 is TGTGCCAGCAGCCAAGAGGGGCTAGCGGGGGGGTATGGTACAGATACGCAGTATTTT. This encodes CASSQEGLAGGYGTDTQYF.

This CDR3 reads CASSGRDTQYF. As DNA, the CDR3 is TGTGCCAGCAGCGGGAGAGATACGCAGTATTTT. The rearrangement links TRBV7-2 to TRBJ2-3, with D possibly being TRBD2 (5 bases). Trimming shortened V by 5 bases and J by 5 bases, and 5 bases separated the two germline ends. Germline V CDR1 and CDR2: SGHTA, FQGNSA. The CDR3 length is 11 residues.

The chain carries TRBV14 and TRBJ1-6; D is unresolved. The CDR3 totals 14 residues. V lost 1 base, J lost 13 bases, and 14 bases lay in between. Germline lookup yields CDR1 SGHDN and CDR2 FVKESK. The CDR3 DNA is TGTGCCAGCAGCCAAGGAAATTGGGGAGTTCCCCTCCACTTT. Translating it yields CASSQGNWGVPLHF.

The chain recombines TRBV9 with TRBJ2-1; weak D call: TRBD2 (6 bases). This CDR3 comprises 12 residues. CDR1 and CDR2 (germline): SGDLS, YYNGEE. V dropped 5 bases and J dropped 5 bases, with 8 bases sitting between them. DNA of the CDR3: TGTGCCAGCAGTCGGGGGAACAATGAGCAGTTCTTC. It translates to CASSRGNNEQFF.

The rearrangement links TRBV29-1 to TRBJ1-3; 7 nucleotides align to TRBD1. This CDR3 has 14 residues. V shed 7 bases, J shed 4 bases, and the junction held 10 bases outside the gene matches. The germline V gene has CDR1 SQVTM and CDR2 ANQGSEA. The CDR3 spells CSAKGGDVGNTIYF. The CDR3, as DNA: TGCAGCGCGAAAGGGGGCGACGTGGGAAACACCATATATTTT.

The CDR3 loop is CAISGLNSPLHF. The CDR3 DNA sequence: TGTGCCATCAGTGGGCTTAATTCACCCCTCCACTTT. The chain uses TRBV10-3 and TRBJ1-6, with no clear D. There are 12 residues in the CDR3. The V end lost 4 bases, the J end lost 6 bases, and 4 bases lay between the germline ends. Germline values: CDR1 ENHRY, CDR2 SYGVKD.

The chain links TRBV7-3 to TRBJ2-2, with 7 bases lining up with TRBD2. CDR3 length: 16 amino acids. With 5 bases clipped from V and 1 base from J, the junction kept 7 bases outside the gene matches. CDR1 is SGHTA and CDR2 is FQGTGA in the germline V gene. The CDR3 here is CASSIQSGKNTGELFF. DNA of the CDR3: TGTGCCAGCAGCATCCAGAGCGGGAAGAACACCGGGGAGCTGTTTTTT.

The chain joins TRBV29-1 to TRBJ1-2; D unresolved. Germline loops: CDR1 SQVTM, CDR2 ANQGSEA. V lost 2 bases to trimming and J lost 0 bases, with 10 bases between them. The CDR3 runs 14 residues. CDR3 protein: CSVETLVPNYGYTF. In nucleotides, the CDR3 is TGCAGCGTTGAAACTCTAGTACCTAACTATGGCTACACCTTC.

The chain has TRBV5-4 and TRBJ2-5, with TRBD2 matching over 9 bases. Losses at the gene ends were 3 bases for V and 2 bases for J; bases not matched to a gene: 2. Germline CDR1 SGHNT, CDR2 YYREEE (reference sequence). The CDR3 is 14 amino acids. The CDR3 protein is CASSYSGGQETQYF. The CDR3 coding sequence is TGTGCCAGCAGCTATAGCGGGGGACAAGAGACCCAGTACTTC.

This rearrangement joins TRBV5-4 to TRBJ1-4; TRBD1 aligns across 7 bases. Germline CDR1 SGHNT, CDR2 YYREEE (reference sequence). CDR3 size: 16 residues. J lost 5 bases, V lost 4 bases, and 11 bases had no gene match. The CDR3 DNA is TGTGCCAGCAGCGATGAAAACAGGGGCGGAAATGAAAAACTGTTTTTT. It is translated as CASSDENRGGNEKLFF.

The CDR3 nucleotides are TGTGCCAGTAGTAGGGAGACTAGCGGGAGCCTAACCTACGAGCAGTACTTC. Translation: CASSRETSGSLTYEQYF. The rearrangement links TRBV19 to TRBJ2-7; 12 bases are a match to TRBD2. From germline, CDR1 is LNHDA and CDR2 SQIVND (reference sequence). The ends lost 4 bases at V and 2 bases at J; junction bases unmatched: 9. This CDR3 has 17 residues.

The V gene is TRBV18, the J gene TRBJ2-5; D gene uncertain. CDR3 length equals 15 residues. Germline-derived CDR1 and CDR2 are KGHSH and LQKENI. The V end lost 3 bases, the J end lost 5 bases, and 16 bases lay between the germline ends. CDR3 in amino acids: CASSPRARGVETQYF. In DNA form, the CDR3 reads TGTGCCAGCTCACCTCGAGCGCGAGGAGTGGAGACCCAGTACTTC.

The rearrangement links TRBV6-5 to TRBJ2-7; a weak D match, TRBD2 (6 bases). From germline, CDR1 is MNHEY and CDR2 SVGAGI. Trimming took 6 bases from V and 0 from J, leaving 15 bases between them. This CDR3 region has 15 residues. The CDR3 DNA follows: TGTGCCAGCAGCCACGCACGGGGGTACTCCTACGAGCAGTACTTC. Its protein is CASSHARGYSYEQYF.

This CDR3 is CASSNRKLEAFF. In nucleotides, the CDR3 is TGTGCCAGCAGCAACAGGAAACTTGAAGCTTTCTTT. The rearrangement uses TRBV6-2 or TRBV6-3 and TRBJ1-1; D possibly corresponds to TRBD1 (5 bases). CDR1 is MNHEY, CDR2 SVGEGT, per germline. V lost 6 bases, J lost 7 bases, and 12 bases lay in between. The CDR3 covers 12 residues.

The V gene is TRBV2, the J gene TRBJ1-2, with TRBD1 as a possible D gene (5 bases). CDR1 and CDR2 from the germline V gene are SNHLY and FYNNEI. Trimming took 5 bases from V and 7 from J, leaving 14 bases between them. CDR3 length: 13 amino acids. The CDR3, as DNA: TGTGCCAGCAGTTCCCCCGGGACTCGTGGCTACACCTTC. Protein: CASSSPGTRGYTF.

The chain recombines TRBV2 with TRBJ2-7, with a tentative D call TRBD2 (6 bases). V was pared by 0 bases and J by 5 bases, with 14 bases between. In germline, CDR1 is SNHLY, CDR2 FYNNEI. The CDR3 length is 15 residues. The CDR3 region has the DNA TGTGCCAGCAGTGAAGCCGGGAGAACAGTCGACGAGCAGTACTTC. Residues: CASSEAGRTVDEQYF.

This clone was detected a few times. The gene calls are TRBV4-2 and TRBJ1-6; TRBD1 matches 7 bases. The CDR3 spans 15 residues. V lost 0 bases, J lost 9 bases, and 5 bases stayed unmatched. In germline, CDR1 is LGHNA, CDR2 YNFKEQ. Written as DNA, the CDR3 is TGTGCCAGCAGCCAAGAAGACAGGGTTTCTTCACCCCTCCACTTT. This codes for CASSQEDRVSSPLHF.

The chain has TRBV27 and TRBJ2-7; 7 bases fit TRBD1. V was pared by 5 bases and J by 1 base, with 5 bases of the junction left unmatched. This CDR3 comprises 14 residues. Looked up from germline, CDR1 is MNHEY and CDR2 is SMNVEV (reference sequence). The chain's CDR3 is CASSGWDSSYEQYF. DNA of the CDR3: TGTGCCAGCAGTGGATGGGACAGTTCCTACGAGCAGTACTTC.